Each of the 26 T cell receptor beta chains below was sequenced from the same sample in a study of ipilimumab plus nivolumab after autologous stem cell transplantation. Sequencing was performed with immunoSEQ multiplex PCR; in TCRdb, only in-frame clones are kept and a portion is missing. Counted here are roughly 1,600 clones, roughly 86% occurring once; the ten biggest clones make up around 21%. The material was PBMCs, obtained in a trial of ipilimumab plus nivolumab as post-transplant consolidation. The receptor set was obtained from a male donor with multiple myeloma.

The CDR3 sequence: CASSLVGRGVNEKLFF. The CDR3 bases are TGTGCCAGCAGCTTAGTGGGTCGCGGCGTTAATGAAAAACTGTTTTTT. The chain has TRBV7-8 and TRBJ1-4; no firm D call. This CDR3 spans 16 amino acids. In germline, CDR1 is SGHVS, CDR2 FQNEAQ. Trimming pared 1 base from V and 4 bases from J, leaving 13 bases between.

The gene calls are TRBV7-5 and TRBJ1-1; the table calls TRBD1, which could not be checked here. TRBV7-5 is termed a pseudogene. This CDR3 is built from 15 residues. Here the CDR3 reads CASSLWTGGRSEAFF. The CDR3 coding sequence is TGTGCCAGCAGCTTGTGGACAGGGGGCCGATCTGAAGCTTTCTTT.

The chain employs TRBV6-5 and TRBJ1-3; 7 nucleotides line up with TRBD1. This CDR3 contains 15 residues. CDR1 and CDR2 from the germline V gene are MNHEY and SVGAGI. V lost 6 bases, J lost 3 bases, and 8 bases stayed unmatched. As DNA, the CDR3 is TGTGCCAGCAGGCAGACAGGGTCGGATGGAAACACCATATATTTT. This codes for CASRQTGSDGNTIYF.

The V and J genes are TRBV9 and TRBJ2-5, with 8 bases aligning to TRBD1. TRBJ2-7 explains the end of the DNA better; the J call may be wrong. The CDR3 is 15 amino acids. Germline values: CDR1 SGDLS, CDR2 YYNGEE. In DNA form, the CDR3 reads TGTGCCAGCAGCCCCCAGGGACAGGCGTACTACGAGCAGTACTTC. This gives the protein CASSPQGQAYYEQYF.

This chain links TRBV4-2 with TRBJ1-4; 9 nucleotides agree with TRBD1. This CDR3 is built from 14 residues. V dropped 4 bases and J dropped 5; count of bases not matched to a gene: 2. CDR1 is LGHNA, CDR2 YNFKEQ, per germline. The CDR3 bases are TGTGCCAGCAGCCGGACAGGGGAAAATGAAAAACTGTTTTTT. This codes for CASSRTGENEKLFF.

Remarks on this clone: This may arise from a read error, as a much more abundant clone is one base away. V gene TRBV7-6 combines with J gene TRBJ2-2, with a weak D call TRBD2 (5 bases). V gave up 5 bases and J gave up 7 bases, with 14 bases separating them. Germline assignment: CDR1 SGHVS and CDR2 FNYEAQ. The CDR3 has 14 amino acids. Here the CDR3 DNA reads TGTGCCAGCAGCCAGTTACTTGGGAGCGGGGAGCTGTTTTTT. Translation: CASSQLLGSGELFF. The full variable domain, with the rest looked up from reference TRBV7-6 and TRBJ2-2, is GAGVSQSPRYKVTKRGQDVALRCDPISGHVSLYWYRQALGQGPEFLTYFNYEAQQDKSGLPNDRFSAERPEGSISTLTIQRTEQRDSAMYRCASSQLLGSGELFFGEGSRLTVL.

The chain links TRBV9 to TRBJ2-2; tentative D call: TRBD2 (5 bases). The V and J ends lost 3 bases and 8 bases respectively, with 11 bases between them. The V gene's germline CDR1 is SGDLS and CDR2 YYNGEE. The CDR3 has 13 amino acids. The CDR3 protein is CASSAGRSGELFF. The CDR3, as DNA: TGTGCCAGCAGCGCGGGGAGATCTGGGGAGCTGTTTTTT.

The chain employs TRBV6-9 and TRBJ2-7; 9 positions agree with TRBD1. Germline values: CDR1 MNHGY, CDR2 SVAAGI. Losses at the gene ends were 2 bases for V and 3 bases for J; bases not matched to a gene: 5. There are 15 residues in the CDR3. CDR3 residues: CASSYGGQGVYEQYF. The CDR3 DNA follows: TGTGCCAGCAGTTATGGGGGACAGGGAGTCTACGAGCAGTACTTC.

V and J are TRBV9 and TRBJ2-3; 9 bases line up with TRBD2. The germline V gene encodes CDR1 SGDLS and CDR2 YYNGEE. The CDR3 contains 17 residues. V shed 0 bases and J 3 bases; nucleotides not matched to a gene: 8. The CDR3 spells CASSVDWSGGPTDTQYF. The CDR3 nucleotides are TGTGCCAGCAGCGTAGACTGGAGCGGGGGGCCGACAGATACGCAGTATTTT.

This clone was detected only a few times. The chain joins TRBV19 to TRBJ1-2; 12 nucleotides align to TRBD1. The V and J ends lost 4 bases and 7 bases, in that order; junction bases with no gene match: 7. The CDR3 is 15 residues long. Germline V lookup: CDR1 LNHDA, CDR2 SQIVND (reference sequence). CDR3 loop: CASSTLGQGAGGYTF. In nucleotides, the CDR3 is TGTGCCAGTAGTACCCTGGGACAGGGGGCAGGTGGCTACACCTTC. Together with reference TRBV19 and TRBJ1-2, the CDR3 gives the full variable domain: DGGITQSPKYLFRKEGQNVTLSCEQNLNHDAMYWYRQDPGQGLRLIYYSQIVNDFQKGDIAEGYSVSREKKESFPLTVTSAQKNPTAFYLCASSTLGQGAGGYTFGSGTRLTVV.

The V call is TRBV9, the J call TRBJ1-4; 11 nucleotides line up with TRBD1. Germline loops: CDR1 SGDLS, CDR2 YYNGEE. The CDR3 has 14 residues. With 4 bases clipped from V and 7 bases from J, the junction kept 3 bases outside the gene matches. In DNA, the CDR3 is TGTGCCAGCAGCATAGGGACAGGGGGTGAAAAACTGTTTTTT. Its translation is CASSIGTGGEKLFF.

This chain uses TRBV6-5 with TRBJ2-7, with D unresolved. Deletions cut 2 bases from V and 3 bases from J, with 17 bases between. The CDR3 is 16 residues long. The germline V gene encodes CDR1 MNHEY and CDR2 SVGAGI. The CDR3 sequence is CASSYNTEVIIYEQYF. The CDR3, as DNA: TGTGCCAGCAGTTACAATACCGAGGTCATCATCTACGAGCAGTACTTC.

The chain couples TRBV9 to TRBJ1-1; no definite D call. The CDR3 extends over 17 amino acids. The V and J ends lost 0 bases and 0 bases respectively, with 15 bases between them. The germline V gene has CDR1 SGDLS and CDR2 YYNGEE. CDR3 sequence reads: CASSVGPVGLVNTEAFF. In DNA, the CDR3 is TGTGCCAGCAGCGTAGGGCCGGTGGGCCTGGTGAACACTGAAGCTTTCTTT.

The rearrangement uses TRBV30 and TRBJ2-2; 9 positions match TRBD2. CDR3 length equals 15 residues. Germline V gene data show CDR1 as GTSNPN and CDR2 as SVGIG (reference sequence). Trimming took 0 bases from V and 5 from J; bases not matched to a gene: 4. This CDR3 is CAWSVASGETGELFF. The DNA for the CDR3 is TGTGCCTGGAGTGTGGCTAGCGGGGAAACCGGGGAGCTGTTTTTT.

CDR3 amino acids: CASSLGALAGGAGEQYF. DNA of the CDR3: TGCGCCAGCAGCTTGGGCGCCCTAGCGGGGGGCGCGGGGGAGCAGTACTTC. V is TRBV5-1 and J is TRBJ2-7, with TRBD2 matching over 11 bases. Unmatched junction bases numbered 12, after V lost 0 bases and J lost 7 bases. CDR1 and CDR2 from the germline V gene are SGHRS and YFSETQ. The CDR3 is made up of 17 amino acids.

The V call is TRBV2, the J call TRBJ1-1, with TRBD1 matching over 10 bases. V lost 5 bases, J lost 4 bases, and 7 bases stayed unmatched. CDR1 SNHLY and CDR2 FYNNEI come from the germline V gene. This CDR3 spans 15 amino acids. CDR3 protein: CASSRDRGLATEAFF. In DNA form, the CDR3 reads TGTGCCAGCAGTCGAGACAGGGGGCTTGCCACTGAAGCTTTCTTT.

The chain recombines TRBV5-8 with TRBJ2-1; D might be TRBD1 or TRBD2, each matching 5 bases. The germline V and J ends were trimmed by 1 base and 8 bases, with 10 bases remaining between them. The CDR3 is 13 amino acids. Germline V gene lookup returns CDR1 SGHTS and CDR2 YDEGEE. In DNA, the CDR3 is TGTGCCAGCAGCTTGAGGGGAGCGGATGAGCAGTTCTTC. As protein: CASSLRGADEQFF.

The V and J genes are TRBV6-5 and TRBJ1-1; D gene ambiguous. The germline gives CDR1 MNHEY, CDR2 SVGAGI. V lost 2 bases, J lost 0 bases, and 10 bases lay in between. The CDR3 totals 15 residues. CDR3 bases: TGTGCCAGCAGTTACCAGAAACTTATGAACACTGAAGCTTTCTTT. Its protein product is CASSYQKLMNTEAFF.

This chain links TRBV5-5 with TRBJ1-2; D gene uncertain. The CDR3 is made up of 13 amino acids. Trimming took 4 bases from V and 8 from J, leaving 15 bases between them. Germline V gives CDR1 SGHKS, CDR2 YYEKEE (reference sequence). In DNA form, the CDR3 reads TGTGCCAGCAGCAGCTCCGGGCGGGGAGGCTACACCTTC. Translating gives CASSSSGRGGYTF.

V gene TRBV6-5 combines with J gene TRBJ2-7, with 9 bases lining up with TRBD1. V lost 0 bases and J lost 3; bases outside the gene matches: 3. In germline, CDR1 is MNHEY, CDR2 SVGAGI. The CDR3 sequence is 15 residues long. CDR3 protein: CASSYSGTGNYEQYF. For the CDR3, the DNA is TGTGCCAGCAGTTACTCCGGGACAGGGAACTACGAGCAGTACTTC.

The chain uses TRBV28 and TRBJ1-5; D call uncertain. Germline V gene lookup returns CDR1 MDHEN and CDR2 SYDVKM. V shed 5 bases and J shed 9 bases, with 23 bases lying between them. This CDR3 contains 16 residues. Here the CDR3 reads CASSPSTVGRDRPQHF. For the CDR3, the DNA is TGTGCCAGCAGTCCGTCTACGGTAGGGAGGGATAGGCCCCAGCATTTT.

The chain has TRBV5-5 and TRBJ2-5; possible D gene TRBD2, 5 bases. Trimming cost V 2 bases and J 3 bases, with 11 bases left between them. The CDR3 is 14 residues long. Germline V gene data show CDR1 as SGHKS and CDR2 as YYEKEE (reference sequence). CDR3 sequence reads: CASSLVGSEETQYF. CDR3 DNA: TGTGCCAGCAGCTTAGTAGGGAGCGAAGAGACCCAGTACTTC.

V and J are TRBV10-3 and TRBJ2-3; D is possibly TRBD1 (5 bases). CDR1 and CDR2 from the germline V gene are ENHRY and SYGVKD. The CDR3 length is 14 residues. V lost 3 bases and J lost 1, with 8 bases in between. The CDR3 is CAISDREGTDTQYF. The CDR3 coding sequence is TGTGCCATCAGTGACAGGGAAGGCACAGATACGCAGTATTTT.

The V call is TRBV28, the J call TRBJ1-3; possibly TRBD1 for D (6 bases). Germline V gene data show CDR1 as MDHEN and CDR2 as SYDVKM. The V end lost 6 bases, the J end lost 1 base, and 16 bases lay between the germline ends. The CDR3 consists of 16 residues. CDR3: CASSLIEGHSGNTIYF. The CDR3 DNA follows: TGTGCCAGCAGCTTAATTGAGGGACATTCTGGAAACACCATATATTTT.

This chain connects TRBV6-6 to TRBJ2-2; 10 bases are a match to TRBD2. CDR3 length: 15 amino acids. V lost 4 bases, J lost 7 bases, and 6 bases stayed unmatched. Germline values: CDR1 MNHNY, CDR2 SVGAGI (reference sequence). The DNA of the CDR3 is TGTGCCAGCAGTTTGCTAGCGGGAGCCTACGGGGAGCTGTTTTTT. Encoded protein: CASSLLAGAYGELFF.

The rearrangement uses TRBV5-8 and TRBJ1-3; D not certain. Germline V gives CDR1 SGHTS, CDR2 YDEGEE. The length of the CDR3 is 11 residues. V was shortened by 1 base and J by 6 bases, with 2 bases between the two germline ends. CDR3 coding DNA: TGTGCCAGCAGCTTGTCAAACACCATATATTTT. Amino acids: CASSLSNTIYF.